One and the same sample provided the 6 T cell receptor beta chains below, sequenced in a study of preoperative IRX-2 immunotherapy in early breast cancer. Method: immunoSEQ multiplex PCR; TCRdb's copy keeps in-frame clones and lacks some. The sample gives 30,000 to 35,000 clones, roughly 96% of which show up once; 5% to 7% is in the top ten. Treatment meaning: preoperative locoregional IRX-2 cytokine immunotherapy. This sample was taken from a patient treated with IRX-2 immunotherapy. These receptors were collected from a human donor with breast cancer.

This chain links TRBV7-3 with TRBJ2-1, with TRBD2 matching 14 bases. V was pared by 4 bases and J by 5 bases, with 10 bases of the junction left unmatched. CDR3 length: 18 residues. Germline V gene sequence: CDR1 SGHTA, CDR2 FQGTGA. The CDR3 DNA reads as TGTGCCAGCAGCTCACATCCTGTGACTAGCGGGGGGGACAATGAGCAGTTCTTC. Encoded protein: CASSSHPVTSGGDNEQFF.

CDR3 in DNA: TGTGCCAGCAGCAAACGGGATGTGGTCCGGGACGAGCAGTACTTC. It specifies CASSKRDVVRDEQYF. The V call is TRBV9, the J call TRBJ2-7, with D maybe TRBD2 (5 bases). The CDR3 runs 15 residues. Germline values: CDR1 SGDLS, CDR2 YYNGEE. The ends were cut back, 4 bases at V and 5 bases at J, with 19 bases in the middle.

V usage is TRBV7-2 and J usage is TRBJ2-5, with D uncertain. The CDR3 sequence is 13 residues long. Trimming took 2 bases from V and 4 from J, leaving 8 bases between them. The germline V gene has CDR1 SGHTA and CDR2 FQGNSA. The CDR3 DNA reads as TGTGCCAGCAGCTTAAACCGCCCAGAGACCCAGTACTTC. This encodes CASSLNRPETQYF.

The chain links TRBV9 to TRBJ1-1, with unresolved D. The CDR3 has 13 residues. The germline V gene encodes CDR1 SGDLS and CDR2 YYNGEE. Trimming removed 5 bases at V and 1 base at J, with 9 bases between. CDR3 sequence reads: CASSQGRNTEAFF. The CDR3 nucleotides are TGTGCCAGCAGTCAAGGGAGGAACACTGAAGCTTTCTTT.

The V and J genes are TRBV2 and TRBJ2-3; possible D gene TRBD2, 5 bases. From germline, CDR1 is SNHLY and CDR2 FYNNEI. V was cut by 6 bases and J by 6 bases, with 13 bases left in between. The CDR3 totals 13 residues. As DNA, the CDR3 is TGTGCCAGCAGGGACTGGTCCAGGGATACGCAGTATTTT. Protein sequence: CASRDWSRDTQYF.

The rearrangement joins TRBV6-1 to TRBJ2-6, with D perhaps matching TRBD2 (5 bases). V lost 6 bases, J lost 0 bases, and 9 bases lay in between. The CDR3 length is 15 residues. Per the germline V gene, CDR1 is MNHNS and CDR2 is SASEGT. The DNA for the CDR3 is TGTGCCAGCAGGTTGGCGGGCTCTGGGGCCAACGTCCTGACTTTC. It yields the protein CASRLAGSGANVLTF.